This TCR beta chain was retrieved from a study of a mutant IDH1 vaccine in newly diagnosed glioma. At the level of the study: Patients began vaccination 4-6 weeks after radiotherapy alone, or with temozolomide cycles. Treated patients comprised 62.5% males and around 40% females, mean age about 43 years. The therapy given earlier, which was standard therapy, consisted of radiotherapy, temozolomide, or both, and most of the patients received both. Points from the study as a whole: Changes in the top peripheral T cell clonotypes seemingly had no bearing on pseudoprogression.

The repertoire was sequenced with immunoSEQ multiplex PCR; TCRdb's copy has only in-frame clones and lacks some. The sample carries around 76,000 clones, about 85% recorded once. Time point defined: week 23, last vaccination. Every single dose of the vaccine, 300 ug of mutant IDH1 20-mer peptide, came with topical imiquimod. Of note for this clone: Its target is unknown.

The ends were cut back, 4 bases at V and 3 bases at J, with 16 bases in the middle. The V gene's germline CDR1 is MNHEY and CDR2 SMNVEV (reference sequence). The CDR3 loop spans 16 amino acids. The sequence was collected from a woman aged 45-60 years with glioma. The source material was PBMCs, sampled from a glioma patient whose treatment included an IDH1 peptide vaccine. The gene calls are TRBV27 and TRBJ1-3, with D possibly being TRBD1 (5 bases). The DNA of the CDR3 is TGTGCCAGCAGTTCCCTGGATGGGGGTCTTGGAAACACCATATATTTT. Translating gives CASSSLDGGLGNTIYF.